Listed here is a single T cell receptor beta chain. This may come from a read error, since a much larger clone is one base off. Construction of the TCR beta libraries employed iRepertoire HTBI primers in conjunction with Arm-PCR of CDR3 regions. TCRdb re-analysed the multiplex PCR reads in MiXCR, keeping a single row per CDR3 protein. The table shows approximately 360,000 distinct CDR3 sequences, with 12% occurring only once. Trimming removed 7 bases at V and 7 bases at J, with 9 bases between. CDR1 SGHRS and CDR2 YFSETQ come from the germline V gene. The CDR3 runs 12 residues. This sample was taken from a study of regulatory T cells in long-lasting Graves disease. Regarding time point: newly diagnosed GD, antithyroid drugs for less than 3 months. Scientists built the TCR library using RNA that was extracted from PBMCs. The sample was also reused in another study, on T cells in Graves' hyperthyroidism and ophthalmopathy.

The sequence was obtained from a young woman with Graves disease. The chain carries TRBV5-1 and TRBJ1-6; no clear D gene. Sequenced here: peripheral blood mononuclear cells (PBMCs), sampled at new diagnosis, from a patient treated with antithyroid drugs. The CDR3 spells CASGTENSPLHF. The CDR3 DNA reads TGCGCCAGCGGCACAGAAAATTCACCCCTCCACTTT. The full variable domain, in which reference TRBV5-1 and TRBJ1-6 provide the parts outside the CDR3, is KAGVTQTPRYLIKTRGQQVTLSCSPISGHRSVSWYQQTPGQGLQFLFEYFSETQRNKGNFPGRFSGRQFSNSRSEMNVSTLELGDSALYLCASGTENSPLHFGNGTRLTVT.